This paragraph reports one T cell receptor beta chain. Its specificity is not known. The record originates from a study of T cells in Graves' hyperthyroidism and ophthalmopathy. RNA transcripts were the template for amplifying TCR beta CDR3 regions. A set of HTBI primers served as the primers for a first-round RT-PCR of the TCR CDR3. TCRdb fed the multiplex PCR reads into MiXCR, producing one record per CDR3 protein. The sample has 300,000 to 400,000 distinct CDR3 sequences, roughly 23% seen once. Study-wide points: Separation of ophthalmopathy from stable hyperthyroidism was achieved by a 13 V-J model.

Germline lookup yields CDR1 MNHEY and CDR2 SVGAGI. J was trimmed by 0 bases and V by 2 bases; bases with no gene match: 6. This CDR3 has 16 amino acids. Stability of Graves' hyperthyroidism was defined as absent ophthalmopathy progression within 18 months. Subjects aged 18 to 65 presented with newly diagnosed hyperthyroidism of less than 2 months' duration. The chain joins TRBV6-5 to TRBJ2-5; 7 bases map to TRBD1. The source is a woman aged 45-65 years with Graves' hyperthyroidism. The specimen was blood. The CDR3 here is CASSYPGQRYQETQYF. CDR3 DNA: TGTGCCAGCAGTTACCCGGGACAGCGGTACCAAGAGACCCAGTACTTC.